The clone carrying this T cell receptor (beta chain) was recorded many times. The antigen is undetermined. This entry is derived from a study of T cells after yellow fever vaccination. Study summary: Preparation used SMART-Seq v4 Ultra Low Input for the low-cell-number fractions. Whole-study results and caveats: Sorted repertoires could include abundant contaminating clonotypes from bulk cells.

A process of 5'RACE template switching, which added a universal primer site and UMIs, was used to make TCR cDNA. A single record per CDR3 protein comes from TCRdb applying MiXCR to the 5' RACE reads. This table has approximately 93,000 distinct CDR3 sequences, about 5.8% appearing once. This TCR derives from a man younger than 35 who received the YFV17D yellow fever vaccine. The source material was CD8+ T cells sorted from PBMCs, sampled 10 days after the yellow fever booster vaccination.

The CDR3 DNA reads TGTGCCAGTACCTTCCTAGCGGGGGGGCCGGGAGATACGCAGTATTTT. Its translation is CASTFLAGGPGDTQYF. The V and J genes are TRBV7-8 and TRBJ2-3, with TRBD2 matching 12 bases. Looked up from germline, CDR1 is SGHVS and CDR2 is FQNEAQ. The CDR3 is 16 amino acids. Trimming took 9 bases from V and 5 from J; bases not matched to a gene: 12.